This TCR beta chain was observed in a study of T cell repertoires in cytomegalovirus infection. Study background: Indicated by public TCR beta signatures were CMV infection and matching HLA type.

This clonotype was seen a handful of times. The antigen remains unidentified. TCRdb re-analysed the reads in MiXCR, keeping a single row per CDR3 protein. This sample has around 140,000 distinct CDR3 sequences, with over 25% found just once. V shed 0 bases and J 2 bases; nucleotides not matched to a gene: 6. This CDR3 is built from 17 residues. Germline V lookup: CDR1 SNHLY, CDR2 FYNNEI. The sequencing used CD8+ T cells from cultured PBMCs, collected from culture after CMV antigen stimulation. This clonotype originated in a human donor in good health (CMV status not recorded). Some clones in this sample may be carry-over from other donors' samples. This chain uses TRBV2 with TRBJ2-3; 9 bases align to TRBD1. The CDR3 is CASSEAHGTGFTDTQYF. The DNA for the CDR3 is TGTGCCAGCAGTGAAGCGCATGGGACAGGGTTCACAGATACGCAGTATTTT.